Only one count was recorded for the clone carrying this TCR beta chain. This specimen comes from a study of blood T cells in healthy people across ages. For the second PCR, which ran for 7 to 11 cycles, a sample-barcoded 5' primer and a J-beta primer mix were used. All cDNA molecules were each tagged by a template-switch adaptor with 12 random nucleotides. TCRdb independently ran MiXCR on the 5' RACE reads; one entry per CDR3 protein. Among more than 650,000 distinct CDR3 sequences, around 24% were seen once, and the ten largest hold about 3%. The CDR3 runs to 13 residues. Trimming stripped 4 bases from V and 4 bases from J, with 10 bases between. Germline CDR1 SGDLS, CDR2 YYNGEE. The data were also submitted as part of a second study, on T cells of mothers and their children.

The source of this sequence is a boy between 5 and 17 years old in good health. The rearrangement uses TRBV9 and TRBJ2-3; D remains unclear. Sequencing was carried out using blood. CDR3 nucleotide sequence: TGTGCCAGCAGCTCCTGGTTGGCAGATACGCAGTATTTT. It specifies CASSSWLADTQYF.